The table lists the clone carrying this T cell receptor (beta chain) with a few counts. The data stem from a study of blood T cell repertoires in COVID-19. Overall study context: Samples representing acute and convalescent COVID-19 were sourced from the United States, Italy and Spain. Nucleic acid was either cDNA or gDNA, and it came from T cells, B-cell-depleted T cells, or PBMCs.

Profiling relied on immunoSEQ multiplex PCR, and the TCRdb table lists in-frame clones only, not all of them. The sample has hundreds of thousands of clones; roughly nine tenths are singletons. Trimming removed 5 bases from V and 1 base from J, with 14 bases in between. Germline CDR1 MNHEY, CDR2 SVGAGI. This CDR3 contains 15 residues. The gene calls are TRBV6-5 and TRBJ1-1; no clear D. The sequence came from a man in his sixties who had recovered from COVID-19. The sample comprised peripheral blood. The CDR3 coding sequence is TGTGCCAGCAGTCCGTGGACTCGTGCGAACACTGAAGCTTTCTTT. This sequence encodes CASSPWTRANTEAFF.